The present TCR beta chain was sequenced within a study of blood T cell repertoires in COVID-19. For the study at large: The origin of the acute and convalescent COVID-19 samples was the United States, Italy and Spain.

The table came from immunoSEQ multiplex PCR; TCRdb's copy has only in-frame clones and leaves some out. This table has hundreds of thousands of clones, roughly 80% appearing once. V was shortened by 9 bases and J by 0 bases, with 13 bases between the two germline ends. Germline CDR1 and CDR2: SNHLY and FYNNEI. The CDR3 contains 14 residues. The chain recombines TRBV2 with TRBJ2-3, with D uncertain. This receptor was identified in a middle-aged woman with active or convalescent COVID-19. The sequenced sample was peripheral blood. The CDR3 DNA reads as TGTGCCAGGGCGCGACTTTCTAGCACAGATACGCAGTATTTT. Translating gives CARARLSSTDTQYF.